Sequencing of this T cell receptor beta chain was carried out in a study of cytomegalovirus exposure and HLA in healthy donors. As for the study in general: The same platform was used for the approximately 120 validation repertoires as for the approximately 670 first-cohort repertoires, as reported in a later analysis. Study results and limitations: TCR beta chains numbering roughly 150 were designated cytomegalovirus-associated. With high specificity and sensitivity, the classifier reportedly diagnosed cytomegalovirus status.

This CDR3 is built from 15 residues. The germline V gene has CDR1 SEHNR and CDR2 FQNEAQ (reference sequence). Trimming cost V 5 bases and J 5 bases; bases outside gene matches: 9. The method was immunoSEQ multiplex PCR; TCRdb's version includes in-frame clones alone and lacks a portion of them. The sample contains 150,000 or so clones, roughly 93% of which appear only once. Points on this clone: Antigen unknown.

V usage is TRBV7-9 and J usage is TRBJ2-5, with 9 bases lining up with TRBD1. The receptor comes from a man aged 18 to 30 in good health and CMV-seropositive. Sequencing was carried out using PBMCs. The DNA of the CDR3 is TGTGCCAGCAGCCTCTCGGGACAGGGCGCCGAGACCCAGTACTTC. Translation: CASSLSGQGAETQYF.